The TCR beta chain under discussion was sequenced for a study of T cells in tuberculosis. Looking at the study overall: The T cells targeted glucose monomycolate, a mycobacterial lipid, via CD1B.

Thawed, overnight-rested PBMC were stained with GMM-loaded CD1B tetramer, viability dye and anti-CD3, then sorted. The CD1B tetramers carried C32 glucose monomycolate purified from Rhodococcus equi. CD14-expressing monocytes were removed from PBMC before cryopreservation and sorting. Germline-derived CDR1 and CDR2 are SGHVS and FQNEAQ. Trimming took 5 bases from V and 9 from J; bases not matched to a gene: 4. The CDR3 consists of 12 residues. Here immunoSEQ multiplex PCR was the method, and the copy in TCRdb shows in-frame clones only, minus some. The sample has about 88,000 clones; approximately 90% are singletons.

The specimen sequenced was CD1b-GMM tetramer-negative cells sorted from PBMCs. This TCR derives from an adult woman with latent tuberculosis. The rearrangement links TRBV7-8 to TRBJ2-3; 8 positions match TRBD1. CDR3 bases: TGTGCCAGCAGCGAGGACAGGGACACGCAGTATTTT. It is translated as CASSEDRDTQYF.